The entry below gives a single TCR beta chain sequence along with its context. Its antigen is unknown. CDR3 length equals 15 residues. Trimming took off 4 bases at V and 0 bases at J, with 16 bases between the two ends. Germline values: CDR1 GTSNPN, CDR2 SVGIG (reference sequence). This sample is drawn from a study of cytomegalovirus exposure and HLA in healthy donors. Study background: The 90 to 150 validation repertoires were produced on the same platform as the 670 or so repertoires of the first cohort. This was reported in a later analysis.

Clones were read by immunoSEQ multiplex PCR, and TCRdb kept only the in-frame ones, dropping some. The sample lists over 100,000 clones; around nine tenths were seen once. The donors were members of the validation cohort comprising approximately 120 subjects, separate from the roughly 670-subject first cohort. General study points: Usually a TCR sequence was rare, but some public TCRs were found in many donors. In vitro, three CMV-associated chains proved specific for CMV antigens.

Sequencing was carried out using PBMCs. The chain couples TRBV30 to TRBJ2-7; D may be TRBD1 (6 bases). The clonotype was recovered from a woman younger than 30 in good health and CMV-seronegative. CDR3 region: CAWTPGTTSSYEQYF. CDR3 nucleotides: TGTGCCTGGACCCCCGGGACAACTAGCTCCTACGAGCAGTACTTC.